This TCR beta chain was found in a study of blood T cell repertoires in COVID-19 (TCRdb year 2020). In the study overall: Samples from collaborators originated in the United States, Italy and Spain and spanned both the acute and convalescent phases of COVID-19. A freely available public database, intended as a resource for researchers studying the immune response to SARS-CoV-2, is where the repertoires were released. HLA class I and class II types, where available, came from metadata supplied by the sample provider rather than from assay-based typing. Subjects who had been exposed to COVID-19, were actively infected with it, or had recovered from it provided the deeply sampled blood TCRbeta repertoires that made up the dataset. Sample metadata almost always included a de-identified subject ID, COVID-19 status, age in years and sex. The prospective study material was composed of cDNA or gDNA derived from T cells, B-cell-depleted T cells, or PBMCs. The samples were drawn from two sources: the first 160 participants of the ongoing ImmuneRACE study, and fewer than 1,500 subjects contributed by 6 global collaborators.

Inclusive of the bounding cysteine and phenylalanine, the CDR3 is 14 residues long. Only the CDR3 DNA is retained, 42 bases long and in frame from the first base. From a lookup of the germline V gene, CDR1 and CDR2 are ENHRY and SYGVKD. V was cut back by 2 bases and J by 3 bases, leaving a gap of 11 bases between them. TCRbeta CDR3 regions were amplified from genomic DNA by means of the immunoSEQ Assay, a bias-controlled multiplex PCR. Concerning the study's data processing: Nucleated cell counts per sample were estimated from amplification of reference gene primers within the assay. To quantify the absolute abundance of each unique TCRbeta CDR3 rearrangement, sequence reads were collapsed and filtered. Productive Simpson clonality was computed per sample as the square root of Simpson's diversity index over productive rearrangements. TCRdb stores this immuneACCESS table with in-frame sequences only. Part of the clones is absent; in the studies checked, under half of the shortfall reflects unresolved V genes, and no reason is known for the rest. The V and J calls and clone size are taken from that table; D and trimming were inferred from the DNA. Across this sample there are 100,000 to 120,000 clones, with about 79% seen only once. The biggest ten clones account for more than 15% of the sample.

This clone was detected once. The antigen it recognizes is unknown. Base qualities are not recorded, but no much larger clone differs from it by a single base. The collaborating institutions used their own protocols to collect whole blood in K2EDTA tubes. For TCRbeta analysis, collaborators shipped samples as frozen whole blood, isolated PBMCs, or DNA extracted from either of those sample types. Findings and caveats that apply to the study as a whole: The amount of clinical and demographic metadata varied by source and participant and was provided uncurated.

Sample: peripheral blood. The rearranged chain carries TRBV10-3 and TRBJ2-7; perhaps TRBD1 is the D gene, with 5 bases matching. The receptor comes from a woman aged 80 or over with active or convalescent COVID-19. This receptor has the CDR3 CAISEAGMGYEQYF. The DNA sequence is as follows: TGTGCCATCAGTGAGGCAGGGATGGGCTACGAGCAGTACTTC.